Detailed here is one T cell receptor (beta chain). Its target is not known. The sample belongs to a study of cytomegalovirus exposure and HLA in healthy donors. General study findings and limits: Cytomegalovirus status, reportedly, was diagnosed with high specificity and sensitivity by the classifier.

CDR3 length: 17 amino acids. Germline assignment: CDR1 SGHNT and CDR2 YENEEA. V lost 0 bases and J lost 6, with 18 bases in between. Both 60 Vbeta primers and 13 Jbeta primers went into the PCR. Sequencing used immunoSEQ multiplex PCR; TCRdb keeps in-frame clones, though not all of them. The data contain 110,000 to 150,000 clones, around three quarters of them singletons. The specimen was PBMCs. J is TRBJ2-1 and V is TRBV11-3, with D tentatively TRBD2 (7 bases). This receptor was taken from a woman aged 18-29 years in good health and CMV-seropositive. The CDR3 loop reads CASSLDPRGGEGNEQFF. In nucleotides, the CDR3 is TGTGCCAGCAGCTTAGACCCGAGAGGGGGGGAAGGCAATGAGCAGTTCTTC.